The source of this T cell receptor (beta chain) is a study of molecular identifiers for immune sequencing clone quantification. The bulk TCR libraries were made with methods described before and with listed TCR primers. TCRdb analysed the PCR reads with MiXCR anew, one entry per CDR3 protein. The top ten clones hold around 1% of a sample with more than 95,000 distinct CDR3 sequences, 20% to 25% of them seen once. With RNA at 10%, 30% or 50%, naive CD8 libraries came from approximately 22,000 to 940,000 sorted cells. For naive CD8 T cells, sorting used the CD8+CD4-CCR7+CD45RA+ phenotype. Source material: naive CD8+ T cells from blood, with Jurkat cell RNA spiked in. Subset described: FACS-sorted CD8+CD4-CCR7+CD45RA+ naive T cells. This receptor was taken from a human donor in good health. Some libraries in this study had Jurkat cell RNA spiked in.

CDR3 DNA sequence: TGTGCCAGTGGCTGGGGCAGCTACTACAATGAGCAGTTCTTC. This translates into CASGWGSYYNEQFF. The V gene is TRBV19, the J gene TRBJ2-1; maybe TRBD1 (5 bases). Germline CDR1 and CDR2: LNHDA and SQIVND (reference sequence). Between the trimmed V and J ends, which lost 8 bases and 3 bases, there was a span of 14 bases. CDR3 size: 14 residues.